The 24 T cell receptor beta chains below all came from one sample that was sequenced in a study of Graves' ophthalmopathy and Graves' hyperthyroidism. For repertoire sequencing, the TCR beta CDR3 regions were amplified from RNA transcripts. HTBI-primed first-round RT-PCR preceded second-round multiplex PCR. TCRdb fed the multiplex PCR reads into MiXCR, producing one record per CDR3 protein. The sample lists hundreds of thousands of distinct CDR3 sequences, 20% to 25% occurring once. Source material: peripheral blood. These TCRs come from a woman aged 18-35 years with stable Graves' hyperthyroidism. Some clones in this sample may be carry-over from other donors' samples.

The rearrangement links TRBV6-1 to TRBJ1-1, with TRBD1 as a possible D gene (5 bases). This CDR3 is 15 amino acids long. V was pared by 8 bases and J by 4 bases, with 20 bases between. Per the germline V gene, CDR1 is MNHNS and CDR2 is SASEGT. In DNA, the CDR3 is TGTGCCAGCCGAATCCTGGGGGGGAAGGGCACTGAAGCTTTCTTT. The encoded protein is CASRILGGKGTEAFF.

The table lists this clonotype with many counts. The rearrangement joins TRBV20-1 to TRBJ1-5; D gene ambiguous. Germline V CDR1 and CDR2: DFQATT, SNEGSKA (reference sequence). The CDR3 consists of 14 residues. V was cut by 6 bases and J by 2 bases, with 14 bases left in between. The CDR3 DNA is TGCAGTGCCACCCCCGGGCCCCGCAATCAGCCCCAGCATTTT. Translation gives CSATPGPRNQPQHF.

This clonotype appeared a few times. The V call is TRBV10-3, the J call TRBJ2-2, with a tentative D call TRBD1 (6 bases). CDR3 length equals 15 residues. Trimming took off 4 bases at V and 4 bases at J, with 13 bases between the two ends. CDR1 is ENHRY, CDR2 SYGVKD, per germline. The CDR3 DNA reads TGTGCCATCAGTGGCCGGACAGACCCCACCGGGGAGCTGTTTTTT. Amino acids: CAISGRTDPTGELFF.

This clonotype was seen repeatedly, ten times or more. V and J are TRBV12-3 or TRBV12-4 and TRBJ1-2, with D perhaps matching TRBD1 (5 bases). The CDR3 runs 13 residues. The V end lost 3 bases, the J end lost 5 bases, and 10 bases lay between the germline ends. The CDR3 reads CASSFVRAYGYTF. CDR3 bases: TGTGCCAGCAGTTTTGTCAGGGCTTATGGCTACACCTTC.

This clonotype has only a few counts. The chain uses TRBV5-1 and TRBJ2-5, with TRBD2 identical over 10 bases. The CDR3 length is 15 residues. V was clipped by 2 bases and J by 6 bases; unmatched bases: 7. Germline values: CDR1 SGHRS, CDR2 YFSETQ. CDR3 sequence reads: CASSFPGLARKTQYF. CDR3 coding DNA: TGCGCCAGCAGCTTCCCGGGACTAGCGAGGAAGACCCAGTACTTC.

This clonotype occurred many times. The gene calls are TRBV6-4 and TRBJ2-7; TRBD2 matches 7 bases. The V segment lost 5 bases and the J segment 0 bases; nucleotides outside the gene matches: 16. The germline V gene encodes CDR1 MRHNA and CDR2 SNTAGT. This CDR3 comprises 18 residues. CDR3 DNA sequence: TGTGCCAGCAGTCCTTCCCCTCCGAGCGGGACGATCTCCTACGAGCAGTACTTC. This codes for CASSPSPPSGTISYEQYF.

The chain couples TRBV13 to TRBJ1-2, with 7 bases aligning to TRBD1. The CDR3 extends over 15 amino acids. V was clipped by 3 bases and J by 2 bases; unmatched bases: 6. Germline V gives CDR1 PRHDT, CDR2 FYEKMQ (reference sequence). DNA for the CDR3: TGTGCCAGCAGCTTGATGGGACAGTCAAACTATGGCTACACCTTC. This translates into CASSLMGQSNYGYTF. The full variable domain, rest sourced from reference TRBV13 and TRBJ1-2, is AAGVIQSPRHLIKEKRETATLKCYPIPRHDTVYWYQQGPGQDPQFLISFYEKMQSDKGSIPDRFSAQQFSDYHSELNMSSLELGDSALYFCASSLMGQSNYGYTFGSGTRLTVV.

This clonotype appeared many times. The V gene is TRBV12-3 or TRBV12-4, the J gene TRBJ2-5; TRBD1 agrees at 10 bases. The V segment lost 4 bases and the J segment 5 bases; nucleotides outside the gene matches: 1. This CDR3 is built from 13 residues. CDR3 in amino acids: CASSWTGGETQYF. As DNA, the CDR3 is TGTGCCAGCAGTTGGACAGGGGGGGAGACCCAGTACTTC.

This clonotype was detected ten times or more. The rearrangement links TRBV14 to TRBJ1-1; TRBD1 might be the D (6 bases). Trimming removed 1 base at V and 3 bases at J, with 12 bases between. The CDR3 spans 15 residues. Germline CDR1 is SGHDN and CDR2 is FVKESK. The CDR3 DNA reads TGTGCCAGCAGCCAAGCAATCCAGGGGTACACTGAAGCTTTCTTT. Amino acids: CASSQAIQGYTEAFF.

This rearrangement joins TRBV4-2 to TRBJ1-2, with 8 bases aligning to TRBD1. Germline V lookup: CDR1 LGHNA, CDR2 YNFKEQ. J gave up 0 bases and V 1 base, and 7 bases lay outside the gene matches. The CDR3 runs 17 residues. The CDR3 DNA reads TGTGCCAGCAGCCAAGGGACAGGGAAACTATCTAACTATGGCTACACCTTC. Amino acid sequence: CASSQGTGKLSNYGYTF.

This chain joins TRBV3-1 and TRBJ1-1; possibly TRBD1 for D (6 bases). Trimming took off 10 bases at V and 1 base at J, with 13 bases between the two ends. CDR1 is LGHDT and CDR2 is YNNKEL in the germline V gene (reference sequence). This CDR3 has 13 residues. CDR3 region: CATKGGGNTEAFF. The CDR3 region has the DNA TGTGCCACTAAAGGAGGGGGGAACACTGAAGCTTTCTTT.

This clonotype has a count of ten or more. V gene TRBV6-5 combines with J gene TRBJ1-2; tentative D call: TRBD1 (6 bases). There are 14 residues in the CDR3. CDR1 and CDR2 from the germline V gene are MNHEY and SVGAGI. The ends were cut back, 0 bases at V and 6 bases at J, with 11 bases in the middle. The CDR3 spells CASSYSGQINGYTF. CDR3 bases: TGTGCCAGCAGTTACTCTGGACAGATCAATGGCTACACCTTC.

The V and J genes are TRBV6-1 and TRBJ2-7, with 15 bases fitting TRBD2. CDR3 length: 17 residues. Germline V lookup: CDR1 MNHNS, CDR2 SASEGT. With V trimmed by 7 bases and J by 2 bases, 9 bases remained unmatched. The CDR3 coding sequence is TGTGCCAGCAAGATAGGACTAGCGGGAGGGGTAACCTACGAGCAGTACTTC. This gives the protein CASKIGLAGGVTYEQYF.

This clonotype was seen a few times. The chain carries TRBV11-2 and TRBJ2-2; 7 bases are shared with TRBD1. Germline V gene lookup returns CDR1 SGHAT and CDR2 FQNNGV. The CDR3 length is 16 residues. After removal of 7 bases from V and 4 bases from J, the junction contained 12 bases not matched to a gene. This chain's CDR3 is CASTLRGQPITGELFF. In DNA form, the CDR3 reads TGTGCCAGCACCCTAAGGGGACAGCCAATCACCGGGGAGCTGTTTTTT.

This clonotype turned up a few times. The chain uses TRBV29-1 and TRBJ2-7; the D gene is possibly TRBD2 (5 bases). Germline V lookup: CDR1 SQVTM, CDR2 ANQGSEA. Trimming stripped 6 bases from V and 3 bases from J, with 12 bases between. The CDR3 is made up of 12 amino acids. CDR3 bases: TGCAGCGTCTTAGAGGGTAGCTACGAGCAGTACTTC. Translating it yields CSVLEGSYEQYF.

In its sample, this clonotype was seen many times. The chain joins TRBV4-1 to TRBJ2-7, with D hard to call. The V end lost 1 base, the J end lost 2 bases, and 9 bases lay between the germline ends. Per the germline V gene, CDR1 is MGHRA and CDR2 is YSYEKL. This CDR3 spans 14 amino acids. CDR3 loop: CASSQVFGPYEQYF. CDR3 nucleotide sequence: TGCGCCAGCAGCCAAGTCTTTGGCCCCTACGAGCAGTACTTC.

The chain is built from TRBV20-1 and TRBJ2-7; 8 bases are a match to TRBD2. Germline CDR1 DFQATT, CDR2 SNEGSKA (reference sequence). V gave up 2 bases and J gave up 3 bases; unmatched junction bases: 12. The CDR3 consists of 16 residues. CDR3 nucleotides: TGCAGTGCTAGATCATACGGCGGGGGGCGATACTACGAGCAGTACTTC. Residues: CSARSYGGGRYYEQYF.

For the CDR3, the DNA is TGTGCCAGCAGACACACCCCGGGACAGGGGGATAACTATGGCTACACCTTC. This gives the protein CASRHTPGQGDNYGYTF. The gene calls are TRBV28 and TRBJ1-2; 11 bases are a match to TRBD1. The V gene end was trimmed by 6 bases and the J gene end by 1 base; junction bases not matched to a gene: 10. Germline V CDR1 and CDR2: MDHEN, SYDVKM. The CDR3 has 17 residues.

This clonotype was seen ten or more times. The chain couples TRBV29-1 to TRBJ1-2; D gene ambiguous. Germline V lookup: CDR1 SQVTM, CDR2 ANQGSEA. Trimming cost V 2 bases and J 4 bases, with 5 bases left between them. This CDR3 has 11 amino acids. As DNA, the CDR3 is TGCAGCGTTGAAAGTGCCTATGGCTACACCTTC. Its protein is CSVESAYGYTF.

The rearrangement links TRBV27 to TRBJ1-2; D might be TRBD1 (5 bases). The CDR3 spans 15 residues. CDR1 is MNHEY and CDR2 is SMNVEV in the germline V gene (reference sequence). V lost 5 bases and J 0 bases, leaving 13 bases between the germline ends. CDR3 sequence: CASSQGRETNYGYTF. In nucleotides, the CDR3 is TGTGCCAGCAGTCAGGGACGGGAGACTAACTATGGCTACACCTTC.

This clonotype occurred many times. The V call is TRBV12-5, the J call TRBJ1-1, with D unclear. The V end was cut by 6 bases, the J end by 0 bases, with 8 bases between. Germline CDR1 LGHNT, CDR2 FRNRAP. The CDR3 has 13 amino acids. CDR3 sequence reads: CASGLGLNTEAFF. DNA for the CDR3: TGTGCTAGTGGCCTCGGACTGAACACTGAAGCTTTCTTT.

In its sample, this clonotype was seen a few times. The chain couples TRBV28 to TRBJ1-2, with 7 bases identical to TRBD1. V lost 3 bases to trimming and J lost 7 bases; unmatched junction nucleotides: 11. The CDR3 has 15 residues. Germline V lookup: CDR1 MDHEN, CDR2 SYDVKM. CDR3 region: CASSFVPDRVRGYTF. The DNA for the CDR3 is TGTGCCAGCAGTTTTGTCCCCGACAGGGTGCGTGGCTACACCTTC.

The chain employs TRBV3-1 and TRBJ2-6; D perhaps matches TRBD1 (6 bases). Deletions cut 0 bases from V and 3 bases from J, with 9 bases between. The CDR3 length is 16 residues. Germline values: CDR1 LGHDT, CDR2 YNNKEL (reference sequence). The DNA of the CDR3 is TGTGCCAGCAGCCAAGATACGACAGGTGGGGCCAACGTCCTGACTTTC. It codes for CASSQDTTGGANVLTF.

The rearrangement joins TRBV18 to TRBJ2-2; D gene uncertain. Deletions cut 6 bases from V and 1 base from J, with 9 bases between. Germline V gene lookup returns CDR1 KGHSH and CDR2 LQKENI. The CDR3 spans 14 residues. CDR3 residues: CASSSVGNTGELFF. The CDR3 region has the DNA TGTGCCAGCTCCAGCGTTGGGAACACCGGGGAGCTGTTTTTT.